The 17 T cell receptor beta chains given below trace back to one sample, sequenced in a study of beta chain features in type 1 diabetes. Every bit of the isolated RNA underwent reverse transcription, so sequencing read expressed TCRB transcripts. The data were produced by immunoSEQ multiplex PCR, yet TCRdb's version contains in-frame clones alone and is incomplete. Of more than 550,000 clones in the sample, over 13% were seen once. Which antigens these TCRs recognize remains unknown. Overall study results and limits: For Type 1 diabetes patients, all four CD4+ subsets carried TCRB CDR3s that were moderately but significantly shorter.

Sequencing input: naive CD4+ T cells from blood. Source of these receptors: a man between 18 and 35 years old with type 1 diabetes.

This sequence joins TRBV30 and TRBJ1-5; D unclear. CDR3 length equals 14 residues. Trimming left V 4 bases short and J 0 bases short, with 10 bases between. Germline V lookup: CDR1 GTSNPN, CDR2 SVGIG (reference sequence). The CDR3 loop reads CAWNLGISNQPQHF. CDR3 DNA: TGTGCCTGGAATCTGGGGATTAGCAATCAGCCCCAGCATTTT.

The rearrangement links TRBV29-1 to TRBJ2-1; D unclear. The CDR3 loop spans 19 amino acids. The germline CDR1 and CDR2 sequences are SQVTM and ANQGSEA. Trimming pared 4 bases from V and 1 base from J, leaving 26 bases between. This CDR3 is CSVVVASRVSQNSYNEQFF. The CDR3 bases are TGCAGCGTTGTAGTAGCTTCACGGGTTTCGCAAAATTCCTACAATGAGCAGTTCTTC.

The J gene is TRBJ2-2, the V gene TRBV5-6; D gene ambiguous. The CDR3 is made up of 13 amino acids. V was cut by 4 bases and J by 8 bases, with 12 bases left in between. In germline, CDR1 is SGHDT, CDR2 YYEEEE. In DNA, the CDR3 is TGTGCCAGCAGCCCCCGGTTGGAGGGGGAGCTGTTTTTT. Its protein product is CASSPRLEGELFF. Looking up the rest from reference TRBV5-6 and TRBJ2-2 gives the full variable domain: DAGVTQSPTHLIKTRGQQVTLRCSPKSGHDTVSWYQQALGQGPQFIFQYYEEEERQRGNFPDRFSGHQFPNYSSELNVNALLLGDSALYLCASSPRLEGELFFGEGSRLTVL.

The CDR3 DNA follows: TGCGCCAGCAGCTTGAGCGGTAGTTTGAACACTGAAGCTTTCTTT. Amino acids: CASSLSGSLNTEAFF. This sequence joins TRBV5-1 and TRBJ1-1; unclear D gene. V was pared by 1 base and J by 0 bases, with 10 bases between. There are 15 residues in the CDR3. Germline V gene sequence: CDR1 SGHRS, CDR2 YFSETQ.

The rearrangement uses TRBV2 and TRBJ1-3; D ambiguous. Germline V gives CDR1 SNHLY, CDR2 FYNNEI. The CDR3 has 12 residues. V was trimmed by 2 bases and J by 4 bases, leaving 3 bases between them. The CDR3 nucleotides are TGTGCCAGCAGTGAAACAGGAAACACCATATATTTT. Protein sequence: CASSETGNTIYF.

V is TRBV4-2 and J is TRBJ1-2, with D uncertain. Trimming shortened V by 1 base and J by 7 bases, and 16 bases separated the two germline ends. The CDR3 has 15 amino acids. CDR1 and CDR2 from the germline V gene are LGHNA and YNFKEQ. CDR3 sequence reads: CASSQGASVPFGYTF. For the CDR3, the DNA is TGTGCCAGCAGCCAAGGGGCCAGTGTGCCGTTTGGCTACACCTTC.

This chain connects TRBV9 to TRBJ1-2; D not resolved. CDR1 and CDR2 from the germline V gene are SGDLS and YYNGEE. V dropped 0 bases and J dropped 6 bases, with 12 bases sitting between them. The CDR3 runs to 14 residues. CDR3 amino acids: CASSVESLPHGYTF. The CDR3 DNA follows: TGTGCCAGCAGCGTAGAATCTCTGCCGCATGGCTACACCTTC.

The J gene is TRBJ2-1, the V gene TRBV13; unclear D gene. In germline, CDR1 is PRHDT, CDR2 FYEKMQ (reference sequence). The CDR3 spans 15 residues. Trimming removed 0 bases at V and 0 bases at J, with 6 bases between. Here the CDR3 DNA reads TGTGCCAGCAGCTTAGGGCGGAGCTCCTACAATGAGCAGTTCTTC. Protein product: CASSLGRSSYNEQFF.

The chain links TRBV4-2 to TRBJ1-2; unclear D gene. This CDR3 contains 16 residues. V lost 2 bases and J 2 bases, leaving 15 bases between the germline ends. Germline loops: CDR1 LGHNA, CDR2 YNFKEQ. The CDR3 nucleotides read TGTGCCAGCAGCCAAATTCCGGTACGCACGAACTATGGCTACACCTTC. As protein: CASSQIPVRTNYGYTF.

This clone was detected a few times. The chain carries TRBV29-1 and TRBJ2-1; 10 nucleotides agree with TRBD2. This CDR3 spans 15 amino acids. Per germline, CDR1 SQVTM and CDR2 ANQGSEA. Germline trimming cut 5 bases from V and 1 base from J; bases unmatched to any gene: 5. CDR3 sequence reads: CSVHGTSESYNEQFF. The CDR3 DNA is TGCAGCGTTCATGGGACTAGCGAATCCTACAATGAGCAGTTCTTC.

This clone turned up a few times. This chain connects TRBV4-3 to TRBJ2-7; D remains ambiguous. Per germline, CDR1 LGHNA and CDR2 YSLEER. This CDR3 contains 14 residues. V was pared by 0 bases and J by 1 base, with 7 bases between. The DNA of the CDR3 is TGCGCCAGCAGCCAAGATATACTATCCTACGAGCAGTACTTC. The encoded protein is CASSQDILSYEQYF.

This clone was observed a few times. The rearrangement links TRBV7-9 to TRBJ1-2; no firm D call. Trimming stripped 1 base from V and 4 bases from J, with 10 bases between. This CDR3 spans 14 amino acids. The germline gives CDR1 SEHNR, CDR2 FQNEAQ (reference sequence). As DNA, the CDR3 is TGTGCCAGCAGCTTAGATGCGGAATCCTATGGCTACACCTTC. This codes for CASSLDAESYGYTF.

The chain recombines TRBV7-9 with TRBJ2-2; 8 nucleotides line up with TRBD1. The CDR3 covers 16 residues. Per the germline V gene, CDR1 is SEHNR and CDR2 is FQNEAQ (reference sequence). The ends lost 5 bases at V and 6 bases at J; junction bases unmatched: 11. CDR3 loop: CASSPRAGGSAGELFF. In nucleotides, the CDR3 is TGTGCCAGCAGCCCCCGGGCAGGGGGCAGCGCCGGGGAGCTGTTTTTT.

CDR3 loop: CASSESLAGLLGEQFF. The CDR3 region has the DNA TGTGCCAGCAGTGAATCCCTAGCGGGACTTCTTGGGGAGCAGTTCTTC. The V gene is TRBV25-1, the J gene TRBJ2-1; 9 nucleotides line up with TRBD2. Germline V gene data show CDR1 as MGHDK and CDR2 as SYGVNS. The CDR3 extends over 16 amino acids. V was pared by 1 base and J by 10 bases, with 11 bases of the junction left unmatched.

This chain connects TRBV5-1 to TRBJ2-7; D is unresolved. Germline assignment: CDR1 SGHRS and CDR2 YFSETQ. The CDR3 sequence is 13 residues long. The V end was cut by 0 bases, the J end by 2 bases, with 6 bases between. Here the CDR3 reads CASSLARPYEQYF. The CDR3 DNA reads as TGCGCCAGCAGCTTGGCGCGTCCCTACGAGCAGTACTTC. Full variable domain (remainder filled in from reference TRBV5-1 and TRBJ2-7): KAGVTQTPRYLIKTRGQQVTLSCSPISGHRSVSWYQQTPGQGLQFLFEYFSETQRNKGNFPGRFSGRQFSNSRSEMNVSTLELGDSALYLCASSLARPYEQYFGPGTRLTVT.

The chain recombines TRBV6-1 with TRBJ2-7, with D maybe TRBD2 (7 bases). Germline assignment: CDR1 MNHNS and CDR2 SASEGT. V was pared by 1 base and J by 1 base, with 14 bases between. The CDR3 is 16 amino acids. The CDR3 is CASSEVGGARSYEQYF. For the CDR3, the DNA is TGTGCCAGCAGTGAAGTTGGGGGGGCACGGTCCTACGAGCAGTACTTC.

This sequence joins TRBV25-1 and TRBJ2-5; D is unclear. The CDR3 covers 12 residues. V was clipped by 4 bases and J by 7 bases, with 10 bases between them. Germline CDR1 and CDR2: MGHDK and SYGVNS. The CDR3 loop is CASSGSWGTQYF. In nucleotides, the CDR3 is TGTGCCAGCAGTGGGTCCTGGGGGACCCAGTACTTC. The variable domain in full, with the rest retrieved from reference TRBV25-1 and TRBJ2-5, is EADIYQTPRYLVIGTGKKITLECSQTMGHDKMYWYQQDPGMELHLIHYSYGVNSTEKGDLSSESTVSRIRTEHFPLTLESARPSHTSQYLCASSGSWGTQYFGPGTRLLVL.